These 25 T cell receptor beta chains came from one sample sequenced in a study of OX40 agonist ivuxolimab in advanced cancers. Produced via immunoSEQ multiplex PCR; TCRdb's table is partial and in-frame only. This sample carries nearly 80,000 clones, approximately 85% of them seen once, and the ten largest clones take roughly 25%. This material consisted of CD4+ or CD8+ T cells sorted from blood, taken in a trial of the OX40 agonist ivuxolimab. The receptors were gathered from an adult with an advanced solid tumor such as melanoma, head and neck, liver or kidney cancer.

The chain is built from TRBV7-6 and TRBJ2-3, with D hard to call. This CDR3 comprises 12 residues. Trimming removed 5 bases at V and 5 bases at J, with 8 bases between. Germline V gives CDR1 SGHVS, CDR2 FNYEAQ. The CDR3 nucleotides are TGTGCCAGCAGCCCAGCCCTAGATACGCAGTATTTT. This sequence encodes CASSPALDTQYF.

The V gene is TRBV9, the J gene TRBJ1-4; the match to TRBD1 covers 8 bases. Per germline, CDR1 SGDLS and CDR2 YYNGEE. V lost 2 bases to trimming and J lost 2 bases; unmatched junction nucleotides: 5. This CDR3 comprises 16 residues. The CDR3 loop reads CASSVGRGLTNEKLFF. In nucleotides, the CDR3 is TGTGCCAGCAGCGTTGGCAGGGGGCTTACTAATGAAAAACTGTTTTTT.

J is TRBJ1-4 and V is TRBV7-2; 9 nucleotides match TRBD1. This CDR3 spans 15 amino acids. The ends lost 3 bases at V and 5 bases at J; junction bases unmatched: 4. The germline V gene has CDR1 SGHTA and CDR2 FQGNSA. The CDR3 protein is CASSFATGGNEKLFF. The CDR3 DNA reads TGTGCCAGCAGCTTTGCGACAGGGGGAAATGAAAAACTGTTTTTT.

The V gene is TRBV11-3, the J gene TRBJ1-2; D is possibly TRBD1 (5 bases). This CDR3 spans 14 amino acids. Trimming cost V 5 bases and J 7 bases, with 17 bases left between them. The germline V gene encodes CDR1 SGHNT and CDR2 YENEEA. This chain's CDR3 is CASSHLRAEAGYTF. CDR3 bases: TGTGCCAGCAGCCACCTCAGGGCTGAGGCTGGCTACACCTTC.

The chain combines TRBV5-6 with TRBJ1-1; unclear D gene. Germline values: CDR1 SGHDT, CDR2 YYEEEE. The CDR3 has 14 residues. V was clipped by 2 bases and J by 1 base, with 9 bases between them. The CDR3 nucleotides are TGTGCCAGCAGCTTTCCCAACAAGAACACTGAAGCTTTCTTT. Translation gives CASSFPNKNTEAFF. Full variable domain (rest looked up from reference TRBV5-6 and TRBJ1-1): DAGVTQSPTHLIKTRGQQVTLRCSPKSGHDTVSWYQQALGQGPQFIFQYYEEEERQRGNFPDRFSGHQFPNYSSELNVNALLLGDSALYLCASSFPNKNTEAFFGQGTRLTVV.

This clone was detected once. V and J are TRBV18 and TRBJ1-2; D gene ambiguous. Germline assignment: CDR1 KGHSH and CDR2 LQKENI. V was clipped by 2 bases and J by 2 bases, with 9 bases between them. CDR3 length equals 14 residues. In nucleotides, the CDR3 is TGTGCCAGCTCACCATTGCCGGAGAACTATGGCTACACCTTC. Amino acids: CASSPLPENYGYTF.

A remark on this clone: This CDR3 is also generated by other DNA sequences in the sample. The CDR3: CSAGTSGYTGELFF. CDR3 sequence (DNA): TGCAGCGCAGGGACTAGCGGGTACACCGGGGAGCTGTTTTTT. The V and J genes are TRBV29-1 and TRBJ2-2; 12 bases line up with TRBD2. Per germline, CDR1 SQVTM and CDR2 ANQGSEA. The V and J ends lost 7 bases and 3 bases, in that order; junction bases with no gene match: 3. The CDR3 spans 14 residues.

The chain has TRBV2 and TRBJ1-5, with a tentative D call TRBD1 (6 bases). The CDR3 is 17 residues long. Germline CDR1 is SNHLY and CDR2 is FYNNEI. V lost 4 bases and J 1 base, leaving 17 bases between the germline ends. DNA for the CDR3: TGTGCCAGCAGTGCAGATAGGCTACAGGGCAGCAATCAGCCCCAGCATTTT. Its protein is CASSADRLQGSNQPQHF.

CDR3 sequence reads: CASSPTSEANYEQYF. CDR3 bases: TGCGCCAGCAGCCCGACTAGCGAAGCGAATTACGAGCAGTACTTC. The V call is TRBV5-1, the J call TRBJ2-7; the match to TRBD2 covers 8 bases. There are 15 residues in the CDR3. CDR1 is SGHRS, CDR2 YFSETQ, per germline. With 4 bases clipped from V and 4 bases from J, the junction kept 10 bases outside the gene matches.

The rearrangement links TRBV19 to TRBJ1-5; the match to TRBD1 covers 9 bases. V shed 6 bases, J shed 1 base, and the junction held 4 bases outside the gene matches. This CDR3 is 15 amino acids long. Germline V lookup: CDR1 LNHDA, CDR2 SQIVND (reference sequence). Here the CDR3 reads CASRRTGESNQPQHF. The CDR3 DNA reads TGTGCCAGTAGACGGACAGGGGAAAGCAATCAGCCCCAGCATTTT.

The chain uses TRBV30 and TRBJ1-2; the D gene is possibly TRBD1 (6 bases). The ends were cut back, 2 bases at V and 2 bases at J, with 15 bases in the middle. CDR1 is GTSNPN, CDR2 SVGIG, per germline (reference sequence). The CDR3 contains 15 residues. CDR3 protein: CAWSRQATINYGYTF. DNA for the CDR3: TGTGCCTGGAGTAGACAGGCAACTATCAACTATGGCTACACCTTC.

This sequence joins TRBV30 and TRBJ2-2; 7 positions match TRBD2. The CDR3 runs 14 residues. The germline gives CDR1 GTSNPN, CDR2 SVGIG (reference sequence). J lost 3 bases, V lost 4 bases, and 5 bases had no gene match. The CDR3 DNA reads TGTGCCTGGAACCAGCGGGAAGACACCGGGGAGCTGTTTTTT. It codes for CAWNQREDTGELFF.

The chain has TRBV7-2 and TRBJ1-3, with TRBD1 matching 9 bases. Germline V gene sequence: CDR1 SGHTA, CDR2 FQGNSA. This CDR3 contains 16 residues. J gave up 2 bases and V 3 bases, and 5 bases lay outside the gene matches. The CDR3 is CASSFLTGGPGNTIYF. The DNA of the CDR3 is TGTGCCAGCAGCTTCCTCACAGGGGGCCCTGGAAACACCATATATTTT.

The chain carries TRBV9 and TRBJ2-7; tentatively, D is TRBD1 (5 bases). V was clipped by 0 bases and J by 2 bases, with 12 bases between them. This CDR3 is built from 15 residues. The germline V gene has CDR1 SGDLS and CDR2 YYNGEE. The CDR3 region has the DNA TGTGCCAGCAGCGTAGCGGCAGGGTTGACCTACGAGCAGTACTTC. It codes for CASSVAAGLTYEQYF.

The J gene is TRBJ2-1, the V gene TRBV5-1, with 13 positions matching TRBD2. V shed 2 bases, J shed 8 bases, and the junction held 10 bases outside the gene matches. This CDR3 is built from 17 residues. Looked up from germline, CDR1 is SGHRS and CDR2 is YFSETQ. The CDR3 DNA reads as TGCGCCAGCAGCTTCCAACCGGGACTAGCGGGGCGGGATGAGCAGTTCTTC. Amino acids: CASSFQPGLAGRDEQFF.

The J gene is TRBJ1-3, the V gene TRBV6-5, with no clear D. Germline V CDR1 and CDR2: MNHEY, SVGAGI. The CDR3 is 13 residues long. Between the trimmed V and J ends, which lost 10 bases and 1 base, there was a span of 11 bases. Here the CDR3 reads CAIMPASGNTIYF. In DNA form, the CDR3 reads TGTGCCATCATGCCCGCTTCTGGAAACACCATATATTTT.

The chain has TRBV5-4 and TRBJ2-1; possibly TRBD1 for D (6 bases). The CDR3 runs to 17 residues. The germline gives CDR1 SGHNT, CDR2 YYREEE (reference sequence). V lost 4 bases, J lost 4 bases, and 21 bases lay in between. DNA of the CDR3: TGTGCCAGCAGCCTGTCTCTGGCCGGGACACTTTACAATGAGCAGTTCTTC. It translates to CASSLSLAGTLYNEQFF.

The chain combines TRBV18 with TRBJ2-2, with 7 bases that match TRBD1. The junction had 5 bases not matched to a gene; V was cut back by 1 base and J by 0 bases. The CDR3 is 17 amino acids. Germline V CDR1 and CDR2: KGHSH, LQKENI. CDR3 nucleotide sequence: TGTGCCAGCTCACCACAAGCTGGGACAGCGAACACCGGGGAGCTGTTTTTT. Translating it yields CASSPQAGTANTGELFF.

This CDR3 is CASSRRSGPETQYF. CDR3 nucleotide sequence: TGTGCCAGCAGCCGTAGGTCCGGTCCAGAGACCCAGTACTTC. V is TRBV7-2 and J is TRBJ2-5; D not certain. Germline values: CDR1 SGHTA, CDR2 FQGNSA. Trimming removed 5 bases at V and 4 bases at J, with 14 bases between. The CDR3 runs to 14 residues. The variable domain in full, with the rest retrieved from reference TRBV7-2 and TRBJ2-5, is GAGVSQSPSNKVTEKGKDVELRCDPISGHTALYWYRQSLGQGLEFLIYFQGNSAPDKSGLPSDRFSAERTGGSVSTLTIQRTQQEDSAVYLCASSRRSGPETQYFGPGTRLLVL.

The chain joins TRBV30 to TRBJ1-6; D remains unclear. Trimming stripped 5 bases from V and 9 bases from J, with 17 bases between. The CDR3 runs 14 residues. CDR1 is GTSNPN and CDR2 is SVGIG in the germline V gene (reference sequence). The CDR3 sequence: CAWGKGGFSSPLHF. CDR3 sequence (DNA): TGTGCCTGGGGGAAGGGAGGGTTCAGTTCACCCCTCCACTTT.

The V gene is TRBV2, the J gene TRBJ2-7, with 12 bases aligning to TRBD2. The germline V gene has CDR1 SNHLY and CDR2 FYNNEI. Unmatched junction bases numbered 5, after V lost 5 bases and J lost 9 bases. CDR3 length: 13 amino acids. The chain's CDR3 is CASSLTSGSGQYF. The DNA of the CDR3 is TGTGCCAGCAGTTTGACTAGCGGGAGCGGGCAGTACTTC. The variable domain in full, completed from reference TRBV2 and TRBJ2-7, reads EPEVTQTPSHQVTQMGQEVILRCVPISNHLYFYWYRQILGQKVEFLVSFYNNEISEKSEIFDDQFSVERPDGSNFTLKIRSTKLEDSAMYFCASSLTSGSGQYFGPGTRLTVT.

This sequence joins TRBV29-1 and TRBJ2-7; 8 positions match TRBD1. The CDR3 extends over 11 amino acids. V was pared by 6 bases and J by 9 bases, with 7 bases of the junction left unmatched. Germline lookup yields CDR1 SQVTM and CDR2 ANQGSEA. CDR3 protein: CSVRTGQVQYF. In DNA form, the CDR3 reads TGCAGCGTAAGGACAGGGCAAGTGCAGTACTTC.

This clone was seen just once. The V gene is TRBV4-1, the J gene TRBJ2-1, with 9 bases lining up with TRBD2. The CDR3 length is 19 residues. J gave up 0 bases and V 0 bases, and 9 bases lay outside the gene matches. CDR1 MGHRA and CDR2 YSYEKL come from the germline V gene. The CDR3 sequence is CASSQDQRLAVSSYNEQFF. The CDR3 region has the DNA TGCGCCAGCAGCCAAGATCAGAGACTAGCGGTTAGCTCCTACAATGAGCAGTTCTTC.

J is TRBJ2-3 and V is TRBV7-9, with 7 positions matching TRBD1. The germline gives CDR1 SEHNR, CDR2 FQNEAQ (reference sequence). After removal of 5 bases from V and 0 bases from J, the junction contained 8 bases not matched to a gene. The CDR3 is made up of 16 amino acids. The CDR3 is CASSIDRAPSTDTQYF. DNA of the CDR3: TGTGCCAGCAGCATCGACAGGGCCCCTAGCACAGATACGCAGTATTTT.

The chain links TRBV4-3 to TRBJ1-1; D is unclear. The CDR3 is 15 amino acids. The germline V gene has CDR1 LGHNA and CDR2 YSLEER. V was pared by 0 bases and J by 3 bases, with 11 bases between. The CDR3 loop reads CASSQEMGWDTEAFF. In DNA form, the CDR3 reads TGCGCCAGCAGCCAAGAAATGGGCTGGGACACTGAAGCTTTCTTT.